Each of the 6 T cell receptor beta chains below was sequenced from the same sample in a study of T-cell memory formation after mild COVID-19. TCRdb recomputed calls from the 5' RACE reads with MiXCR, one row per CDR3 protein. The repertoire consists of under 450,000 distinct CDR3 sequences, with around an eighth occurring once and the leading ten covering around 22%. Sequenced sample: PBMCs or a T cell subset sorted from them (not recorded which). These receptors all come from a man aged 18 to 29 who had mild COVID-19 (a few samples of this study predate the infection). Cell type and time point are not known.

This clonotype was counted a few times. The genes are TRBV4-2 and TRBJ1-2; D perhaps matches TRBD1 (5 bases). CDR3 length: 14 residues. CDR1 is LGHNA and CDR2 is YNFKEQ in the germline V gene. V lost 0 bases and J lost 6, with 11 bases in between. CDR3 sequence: CASSQDPGQDGYTF. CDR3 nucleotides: TGTGCCAGCAGCCAAGATCCCGGACAAGATGGCTACACCTTC.

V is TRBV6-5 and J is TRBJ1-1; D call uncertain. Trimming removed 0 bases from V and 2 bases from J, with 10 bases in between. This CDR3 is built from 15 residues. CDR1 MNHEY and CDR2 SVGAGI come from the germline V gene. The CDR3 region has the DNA TGTGCCAGCAGTTACTCCCCCGTGGGTAACACTGAAGCTTTCTTT. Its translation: CASSYSPVGNTEAFF.

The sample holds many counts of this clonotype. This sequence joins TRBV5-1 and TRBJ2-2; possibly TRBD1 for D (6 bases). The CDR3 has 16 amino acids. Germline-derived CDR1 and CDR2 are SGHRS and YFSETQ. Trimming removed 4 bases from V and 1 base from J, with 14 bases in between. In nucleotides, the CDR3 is TGCGCCAGCAGCCCACCCGGGACACTGAACACCGGGGAGCTGTTTTTT. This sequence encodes CASSPPGTLNTGELFF.

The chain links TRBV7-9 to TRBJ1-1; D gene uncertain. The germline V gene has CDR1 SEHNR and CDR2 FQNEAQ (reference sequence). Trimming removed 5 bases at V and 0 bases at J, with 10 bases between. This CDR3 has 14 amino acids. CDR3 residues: CASSPGGMNTEAFF. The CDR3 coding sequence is TGTGCCAGCAGCCCTGGAGGAATGAACACTGAAGCTTTCTTT.

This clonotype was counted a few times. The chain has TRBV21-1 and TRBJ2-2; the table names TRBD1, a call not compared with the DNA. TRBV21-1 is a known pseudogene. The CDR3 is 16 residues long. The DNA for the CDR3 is TGTGCCAGCAGCAACGAACAGGGTGCGAACACCGGGGAGCTGTTTTTT. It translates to CASSNEQGANTGELFF.

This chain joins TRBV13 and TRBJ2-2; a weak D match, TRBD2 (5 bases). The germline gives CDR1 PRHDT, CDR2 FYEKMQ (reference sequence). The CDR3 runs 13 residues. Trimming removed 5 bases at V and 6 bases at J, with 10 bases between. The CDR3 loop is CASSRTRAGELFF. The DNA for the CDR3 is TGTGCCAGCAGCCGCACTAGGGCCGGGGAGCTGTTTTTT.